The next 27 T cell receptor beta chains were all read from a single sample in a study of blood T cell repertoires in COVID-19. Data came from immunoSEQ multiplex PCR; TCRdb stores just in-frame clones and leaves some out. The sample lists 150,000 to 200,000 clones, 75% to 90% occurring once. The specimen sequenced was peripheral blood. These receptor sequences come from a man aged 65 to 85 with active or convalescent COVID-19.

The gene calls are TRBV11-2 and TRBJ1-3, with 8 bases that match TRBD1. Per the germline V gene, CDR1 is SGHAT and CDR2 is FQNNGV. V was clipped by 5 bases and J by 5 bases; unmatched bases: 8. CDR3 length: 15 amino acids. In DNA, the CDR3 is TGTGCCAGCAGCGAAAGACAGGGGAACAGAAACACCATATATTTT. Amino acid sequence: CASSERQGNRNTIYF.

The J gene is TRBJ2-3, the V gene TRBV18; 8 bases match TRBD1. Per germline, CDR1 KGHSH and CDR2 LQKENI. This CDR3 has 15 residues. V lost 1 base, J lost 2 bases, and 2 bases stayed unmatched. CDR3 in amino acids: CASSPRQGLTDTQYF. The CDR3 region has the DNA TGTGCCAGCTCACCACGACAGGGGCTCACAGATACGCAGTATTTT.

The V call is TRBV19, the J call TRBJ1-5, with D possibly being TRBD1 (5 bases). The CDR3 covers 14 residues. The V end lost 5 bases, the J end lost 5 bases, and 13 bases lay between the germline ends. Germline CDR1 and CDR2: LNHDA and SQIVND (reference sequence). CDR3 loop: CASSFPRVDQPQHF. The CDR3 nucleotides are TGTGCCAGTAGTTTCCCCAGGGTGGATCAGCCCCAGCATTTT.

J is TRBJ2-7 and V is TRBV28, with D maybe TRBD1 (5 bases). The germline V gene has CDR1 MDHEN and CDR2 SYDVKM. Trimming pared 8 bases from V and 4 bases from J, leaving 12 bases between. The CDR3 covers 12 residues. CDR3 nucleotide sequence: TGTGCCAGCTCAGGGTATTTGTACGAGCAGTACTTC. This sequence encodes CASSGYLYEQYF. Full variable domain (missing parts from reference TRBV28 and TRBJ2-7): DVKVTQSSRYLVKRTGEKVFLECVQDMDHENMFWYRQDPGLGLRLIYFSYDVKMKEKGDIPEGYSVSREKKERFSLILESASTNQTSMYLCASSGYLYEQYFGPGTRLTVT.

The chain is built from TRBV2 and TRBJ2-3; D is possibly TRBD2 (6 bases). This CDR3 has 15 amino acids. V was shortened by 7 bases and J by 1 base, with 15 bases between the two germline ends. The V gene's germline CDR1 is SNHLY and CDR2 FYNNEI. The CDR3 loop is CASIRDGGGTDTQYF. CDR3 sequence (DNA): TGTGCCAGCATCCGGGATGGAGGGGGCACAGATACGCAGTATTTT.

The V and J genes are TRBV7-2 and TRBJ1-2; 8 bases are a match to TRBD1. CDR3 length: 13 residues. Looked up from germline, CDR1 is SGHTA and CDR2 is FQGNSA. V shed 4 bases, J shed 14 bases, and the junction held 12 bases outside the gene matches. As DNA, the CDR3 is TGTGCCAGCAGCTCTGACAGGGGACTTCTTACTACCTTC. Its protein product is CASSSDRGLLTTF.

The chain joins TRBV5-1 to TRBJ2-1; 11 bases map to TRBD2. The CDR3 contains 15 residues. V shed 1 base and J 7 bases; nucleotides not matched to a gene: 4. The V gene's germline CDR1 is SGHRS and CDR2 YFSETQ. CDR3 sequence reads: CASSLSTSGMNEQFF. CDR3 DNA sequence: TGCGCCAGCAGCTTGTCGACTAGCGGGATGAATGAGCAGTTCTTC.

The CDR3 coding sequence is TGTGCCAGCAGCCCCCTTTCGTGGCCCCAGCATTTT. Its protein is CASSPLSWPQHF. The gene calls are TRBV28 and TRBJ1-5; D uncertain. The CDR3 sequence is 12 residues long. V was trimmed by 6 bases and J by 9 bases, leaving 12 bases between them. CDR1 is MDHEN and CDR2 is SYDVKM in the germline V gene.

The chain uses TRBV11-2 and TRBJ1-2, with D tentatively TRBD1 (6 bases). There are 14 residues in the CDR3. The germline V gene has CDR1 SGHAT and CDR2 FQNNGV. Trimming removed 2 bases at V and 8 bases at J, with 15 bases between. The CDR3 here is CASSLYHEGVGYTF. The CDR3 DNA reads as TGTGCCAGCAGCTTATATCACGAGGGGGTCGGCTACACCTTC.

Note on this clone: The junction does not match germline at one end; this may be a read error. The chain couples TRBV9 to TRBJ2-3, with TRBD2 identical over 12 bases. CDR3 length: 17 residues. Per germline, CDR1 SGDLS and CDR2 YYNGEE. CDR3 amino acids: CASSVAVTSGSRDTQYF. The CDR3 nucleotides read TGTGCCAGCAGCGTAGCCGTGACTAGCGGGAGCAGAGATACGCAGTATTTT.

J is TRBJ1-3 and V is TRBV7-2; D gene ambiguous. CDR1 and CDR2 (germline): SGHTA, FQGNSA. V was cut by 5 bases and J by 0 bases, with 8 bases left in between. The CDR3 loop spans 14 amino acids. CDR3 bases: TGTGCCAGCAGCAACTTAAACTCTGGAAACACCATATATTTT. Protein: CASSNLNSGNTIYF.

V and J are TRBV5-1 and TRBJ2-7; perhaps TRBD1 as D (6 bases). The CDR3 loop spans 13 amino acids. Germline V gene data show CDR1 as SGHRS and CDR2 as YFSETQ. Trimming stripped 4 bases from V and 4 bases from J, with 12 bases between. CDR3 protein: CASSGTSQYEQYF. CDR3 DNA: TGCGCCAGCAGCGGGACAAGCCAATACGAGCAGTACTTC.

J is TRBJ2-3 and V is TRBV27, with TRBD2 matching 14 bases. Germline V gene data show CDR1 as MNHEY and CDR2 as SMNVEV (reference sequence). The ends lost 5 bases at V and 8 bases at J; junction bases unmatched: 12. This CDR3 comprises 17 residues. CDR3 bases: TGTGCCAGCAGTGAGCGGACTAGCGGGGGGCGGATCAGTACGCAGTATTTT. Residues: CASSERTSGGRISTQYF.

This CDR3 reads CASSATGVYTYEQYF. The CDR3 coding sequence is TGTGCCAGCAGCGCCACAGGAGTTTACACCTACGAGCAGTACTTC. This chain links TRBV11-2 with TRBJ2-7, with D tentatively TRBD1 (5 bases). The V end lost 5 bases, the J end lost 2 bases, and 16 bases lay between the germline ends. Germline V gives CDR1 SGHAT, CDR2 FQNNGV. CDR3 length equals 15 residues.

This clone was recorded once. The V and J genes are TRBV7-6 and TRBJ2-7; the match to TRBD2 covers 9 bases. With V trimmed by 2 bases and J by 5 bases, 10 bases remained unmatched. The CDR3 length is 16 residues. In germline, CDR1 is SGHVS, CDR2 FNYEAQ. Here the CDR3 reads CASSLTVGGGANEQYF. The DNA for the CDR3 is TGTGCCAGCAGCTTAACGGTTGGCGGGGGGGCGAACGAGCAGTACTTC.

The rearrangement uses TRBV19 and TRBJ1-5; no reliable D call. Germline-derived CDR1 and CDR2 are LNHDA and SQIVND (reference sequence). CDR3 length: 12 residues. The V and J ends lost 8 bases and 11 bases respectively, with 16 bases between them. Written as DNA, the CDR3 is TGTGCCAGTGCCGAGAACGGGAAGACCCAGCATTTT. This gives the protein CASAENGKTQHF. Full variable domain (remainder filled in from reference TRBV19 and TRBJ1-5): DGGITQSPKYLFRKEGQNVTLSCEQNLNHDAMYWYRQDPGQGLRLIYYSQIVNDFQKGDIAEGYSVSREKKESFPLTVTSAQKNPTAFYLCASAENGKTQHFGDGTRLSIL.

The chain carries TRBV9 and TRBJ1-5, with D maybe TRBD1 (5 bases). The CDR3 totals 15 residues. V shed 3 bases and J shed 0 bases, with 10 bases lying between them. Per germline, CDR1 SGDLS and CDR2 YYNGEE. The CDR3 region is CASSAQGLSNQPQHF. In nucleotides, the CDR3 is TGTGCCAGCAGCGCTCAGGGCCTTAGCAATCAGCCCCAGCATTTT.

This chain links TRBV7-2 with TRBJ2-7; D is unclear. V lost 1 base and J 0 bases, leaving 10 bases between the germline ends. Germline V gives CDR1 SGHTA, CDR2 FQGNSA. CDR3 length: 15 residues. In DNA, the CDR3 is TGTGCCAGCAGCTTAGTTGTTAGCTACTCCTACGAGCAGTACTTC. Translation: CASSLVVSYSYEQYF.

V is TRBV6-4 and J is TRBJ1-2; D is possibly TRBD1 (6 bases). The V gene lost 4 bases and the J gene lost 8 bases, with 17 bases spanning the gap. The CDR3 loop spans 14 amino acids. The germline gives CDR1 MRHNA, CDR2 SNTAGT. CDR3 amino acids: CASSGSGGTGGYTF. The DNA of the CDR3 is TGTGCCAGCAGTGGAAGCGGGGGCACGGGAGGCTACACCTTC.

The gene calls are TRBV20-1 and TRBJ1-5; unclear D gene. Germline V gives CDR1 DFQATT, CDR2 SNEGSKA (reference sequence). Between the trimmed V and J ends, which lost 3 bases and 7 bases, there was a span of 7 bases. The length of the CDR3 is 11 residues. CDR3 DNA: TGCAGTGCTAGTACAGACCAGCCCCAGCATTTT. Translating it yields CSASTDQPQHF.

The rearrangement joins TRBV11-2 to TRBJ2-1; 8 positions agree with TRBD2. The germline V gene has CDR1 SGHAT and CDR2 FQNNGV. CDR3 length: 15 residues. After removal of 5 bases from V and 7 bases from J, the junction contained 10 bases not matched to a gene. The chain's CDR3 is CASSPFHGGGNEQFF. The CDR3 DNA is TGTGCCAGCAGCCCCTTCCACGGGGGGGGGAATGAGCAGTTCTTC.

The rearrangement uses TRBV9 and TRBJ2-5; 9 nucleotides line up with TRBD1. Germline V gene sequence: CDR1 SGDLS, CDR2 YYNGEE. V was pared by 3 bases and J by 0 bases, with 3 bases of the junction left unmatched. The CDR3 covers 15 residues. The DNA for the CDR3 is TGTGCCAGCAGCGCGGGACAGGGACACCAAGAGACCCAGTACTTC. Translated, it gives CASSAGQGHQETQYF. Filled out from reference TRBV9 and TRBJ2-5, the complete variable domain reads DSGVTQTPKHLITATGQRVTLRCSPRSGDLSVYWYQQSLDQGLQFLIQYYNGEERAKGNILERFSAQQFPDLHSELNLSSLELGDSALYFCASSAGQGHQETQYFGPGTRLLVL.

This chain joins TRBV5-4 and TRBJ1-2, with TRBD1 identical over 10 bases. The CDR3 is 15 amino acids. Germline V gene data show CDR1 as SGHNT and CDR2 as YYREEE (reference sequence). V was pared by 4 bases and J by 3 bases, with 6 bases of the junction left unmatched. DNA of the CDR3: TGTGCCAGCAGCCTCGACAGGGGGCTGGACTATGGCTACACCTTC. It translates to CASSLDRGLDYGYTF.

V and J are TRBV5-1 and TRBJ2-2, with TRBD2 matching over 14 bases. This CDR3 has 17 residues. V lost 1 base, J lost 4 bases, and 3 bases stayed unmatched. CDR1 is SGHRS, CDR2 YFSETQ, per germline. The CDR3 sequence: CASSLWTSGGPTGELFF. The CDR3 coding sequence is TGCGCCAGCAGCTTGTGGACTAGCGGGGGGCCCACCGGGGAGCTGTTTTTT.

The chain couples TRBV7-8 to TRBJ2-1; TRBD2 is a possible D gene (5 bases). With 5 bases removed from V and 2 bases from J, the gap between germline ends came to 25 bases. The germline V gene has CDR1 SGHVS and CDR2 FQNEAQ. This CDR3 spans 19 amino acids. The DNA for the CDR3 is TGTGCCAGCAGCCCCAACTTTCCGAGGGAGTTCACCACCTACAATGAGCAGTTCTTC. It yields the protein CASSPNFPREFTTYNEQFF. Together with reference TRBV7-8 and TRBJ2-1, the CDR3 gives the full variable domain: GAGVSQSPRYKVAKRGQDVALRCDPISGHVSLFWYQQALGQGPEFLTYFQNEAQLDKSGLPSDRFFAERPEGSVSTLKIQRTQQEDSAVYLCASSPNFPREFTTYNEQFFGPGTRLTVL.

This clone was recorded only once. The genes are TRBV28 and TRBJ1-1; 8 bases align to TRBD1. The junction had 9 bases not matched to a gene; V was cut back by 2 bases and J by 7 bases. Per the germline V gene, CDR1 is MDHEN and CDR2 is SYDVKM. The CDR3 is 15 residues long. The CDR3 loop is CASSLRAGGFGEAFF. The CDR3 nucleotides read TGTGCCAGCAGTTTAAGGGCAGGGGGCTTCGGTGAAGCTTTCTTT. The variable domain in full, with the rest retrieved from reference TRBV28 and TRBJ1-1, is DVKVTQSSRYLVKRTGEKVFLECVQDMDHENMFWYRQDPGLGLRLIYFSYDVKMKEKGDIPEGYSVSREKKERFSLILESASTNQTSMYLCASSLRAGGFGEAFFGQGTRLTVV.

This chain connects TRBV20-1 to TRBJ1-2; D is undetermined. This CDR3 has 15 amino acids. CDR1 DFQATT and CDR2 SNEGSKA come from the germline V gene (reference sequence). Trimming pared 3 bases from V and 8 bases from J, leaving 22 bases between. CDR3 coding DNA: TGCAGTGCTAGTGGAGGCCCCATCCCTATGTTCGGCTACACCTTC. It yields the protein CSASGGPIPMFGYTF.